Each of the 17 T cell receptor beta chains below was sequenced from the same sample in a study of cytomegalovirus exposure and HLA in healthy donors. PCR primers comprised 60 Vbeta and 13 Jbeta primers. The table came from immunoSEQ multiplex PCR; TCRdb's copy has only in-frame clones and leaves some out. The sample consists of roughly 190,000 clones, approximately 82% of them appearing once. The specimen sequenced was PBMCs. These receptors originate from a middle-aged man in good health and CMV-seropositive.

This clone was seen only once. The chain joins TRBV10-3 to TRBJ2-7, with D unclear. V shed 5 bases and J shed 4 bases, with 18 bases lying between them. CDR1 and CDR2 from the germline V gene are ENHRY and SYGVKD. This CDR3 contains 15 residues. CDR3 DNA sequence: TGTGCCATCAGTAGCCCCACCCGAGCCCAATACGAGCAGTACTTC. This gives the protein CAISSPTRAQYEQYF.

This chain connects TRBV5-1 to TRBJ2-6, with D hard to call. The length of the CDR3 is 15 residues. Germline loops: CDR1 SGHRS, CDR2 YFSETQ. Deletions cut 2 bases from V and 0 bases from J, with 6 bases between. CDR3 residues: CASSFDTSGANVLTF. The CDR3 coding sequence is TGCGCCAGCAGCTTTGACACCTCTGGGGCCAACGTCCTGACTTTC.

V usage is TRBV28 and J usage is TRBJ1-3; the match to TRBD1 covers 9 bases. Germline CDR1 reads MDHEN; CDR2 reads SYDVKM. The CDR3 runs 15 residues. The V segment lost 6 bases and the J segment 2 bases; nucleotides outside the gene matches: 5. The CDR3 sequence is CASSWDRAPGNTIYF. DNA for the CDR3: TGTGCCAGCAGCTGGGACAGGGCCCCTGGAAACACCATATATTTT. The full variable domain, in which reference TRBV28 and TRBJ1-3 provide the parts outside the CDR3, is DVKVTQSSRYLVKRTGEKVFLECVQDMDHENMFWYRQDPGLGLRLIYFSYDVKMKEKGDIPEGYSVSREKKERFSLILESASTNQTSMYLCASSWDRAPGNTIYFGEGSWLTVV.

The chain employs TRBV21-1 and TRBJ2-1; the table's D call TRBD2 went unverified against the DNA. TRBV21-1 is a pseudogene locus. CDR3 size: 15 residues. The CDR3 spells CASTLRDSWRNEQFF. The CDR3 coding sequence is TGTGCCAGCACCCTAAGGGACTCCTGGAGAAATGAGCAGTTCTTC.

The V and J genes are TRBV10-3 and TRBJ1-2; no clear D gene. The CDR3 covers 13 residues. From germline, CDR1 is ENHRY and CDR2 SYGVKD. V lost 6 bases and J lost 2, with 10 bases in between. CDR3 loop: CAIRRQVNYGYTF. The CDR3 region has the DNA TGTGCCATCAGAAGGCAGGTGAACTATGGCTACACCTTC.

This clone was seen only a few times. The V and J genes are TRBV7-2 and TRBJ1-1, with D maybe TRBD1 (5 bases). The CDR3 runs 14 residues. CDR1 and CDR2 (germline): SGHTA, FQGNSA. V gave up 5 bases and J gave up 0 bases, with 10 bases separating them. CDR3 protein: CASSEQVVNTEAFF. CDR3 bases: TGTGCCAGCAGCGAACAGGTAGTGAACACTGAAGCTTTCTTT.

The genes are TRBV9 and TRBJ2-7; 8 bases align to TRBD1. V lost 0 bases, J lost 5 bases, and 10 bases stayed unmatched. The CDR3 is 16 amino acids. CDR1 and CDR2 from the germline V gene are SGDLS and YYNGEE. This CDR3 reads CASSVVSGQARDEQYF. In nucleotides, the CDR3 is TGTGCCAGCAGCGTAGTATCGGGACAGGCTCGCGACGAGCAGTACTTC. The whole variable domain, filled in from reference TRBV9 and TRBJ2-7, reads DSGVTQTPKHLITATGQRVTLRCSPRSGDLSVYWYQQSLDQGLQFLIQYYNGEERAKGNILERFSAQQFPDLHSELNLSSLELGDSALYFCASSVVSGQARDEQYFGPGTRLTVT.

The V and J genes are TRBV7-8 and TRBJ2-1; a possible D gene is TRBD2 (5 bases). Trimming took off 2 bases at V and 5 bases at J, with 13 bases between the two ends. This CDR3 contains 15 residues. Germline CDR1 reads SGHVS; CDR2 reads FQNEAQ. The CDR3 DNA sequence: TGTGCCAGCAGCTTATTCAGCGGAGTAGACAATGAGCAGTTCTTC. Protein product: CASSLFSGVDNEQFF.

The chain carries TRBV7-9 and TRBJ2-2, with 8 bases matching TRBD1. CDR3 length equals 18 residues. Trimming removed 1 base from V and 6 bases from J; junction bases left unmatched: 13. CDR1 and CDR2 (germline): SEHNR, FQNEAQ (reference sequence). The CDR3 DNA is TGTGCCAGCAGCTTAGACAACCCTGGACAGGGCAGTTCCGGGGAGCTGTTTTTT. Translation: CASSLDNPGQGSSGELFF.

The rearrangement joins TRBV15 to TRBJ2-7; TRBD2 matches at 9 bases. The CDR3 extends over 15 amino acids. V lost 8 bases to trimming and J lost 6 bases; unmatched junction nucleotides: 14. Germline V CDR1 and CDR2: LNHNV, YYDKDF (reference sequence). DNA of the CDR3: TGTGCCACCGGGGAGGCGGGAGGGCCTCTCGGCGAGCAGTACTTC. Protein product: CATGEAGGPLGEQYF.

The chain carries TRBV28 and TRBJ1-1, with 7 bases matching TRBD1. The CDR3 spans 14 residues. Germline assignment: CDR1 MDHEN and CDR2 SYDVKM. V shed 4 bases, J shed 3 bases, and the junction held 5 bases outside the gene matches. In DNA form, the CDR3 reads TGTGCCAGCAGTTCGCCAGGGGGAGACACTGAAGCTTTCTTT. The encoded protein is CASSSPGGDTEAFF.

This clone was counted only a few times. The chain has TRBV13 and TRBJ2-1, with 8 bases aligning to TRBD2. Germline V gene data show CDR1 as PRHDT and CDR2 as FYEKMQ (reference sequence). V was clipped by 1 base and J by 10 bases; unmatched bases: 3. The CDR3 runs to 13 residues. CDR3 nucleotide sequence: TGTGCCAGCAGCTTAGCGGGAGGGCCCGAGCAGTTCTTC. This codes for CASSLAGGPEQFF.

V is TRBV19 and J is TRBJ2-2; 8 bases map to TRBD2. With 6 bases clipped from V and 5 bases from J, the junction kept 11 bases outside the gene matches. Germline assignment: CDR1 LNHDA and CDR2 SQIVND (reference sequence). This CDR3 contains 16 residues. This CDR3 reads CASRGYDGRVTGELFF. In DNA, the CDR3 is TGTGCCAGTAGGGGTTATGACGGGAGGGTTACCGGGGAGCTGTTTTTT. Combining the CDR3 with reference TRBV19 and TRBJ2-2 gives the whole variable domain DGGITQSPKYLFRKEGQNVTLSCEQNLNHDAMYWYRQDPGQGLRLIYYSQIVNDFQKGDIAEGYSVSREKKESFPLTVTSAQKNPTAFYLCASRGYDGRVTGELFFGEGSRLTVL.

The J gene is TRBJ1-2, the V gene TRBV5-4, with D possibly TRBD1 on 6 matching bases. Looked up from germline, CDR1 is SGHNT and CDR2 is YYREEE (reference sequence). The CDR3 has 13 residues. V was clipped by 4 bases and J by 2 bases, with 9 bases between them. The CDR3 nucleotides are TGTGCCAGCAGCAAGGACAGCAACTATGGCTACACCTTC. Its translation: CASSKDSNYGYTF.

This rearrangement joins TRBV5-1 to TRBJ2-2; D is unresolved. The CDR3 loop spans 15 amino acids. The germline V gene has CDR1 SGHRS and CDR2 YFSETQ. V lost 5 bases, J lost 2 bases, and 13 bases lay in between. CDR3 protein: CASSLFPPNTGELFF. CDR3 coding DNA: TGCGCCAGCAGTTTGTTCCCTCCCAACACCGGGGAGCTGTTTTTT.

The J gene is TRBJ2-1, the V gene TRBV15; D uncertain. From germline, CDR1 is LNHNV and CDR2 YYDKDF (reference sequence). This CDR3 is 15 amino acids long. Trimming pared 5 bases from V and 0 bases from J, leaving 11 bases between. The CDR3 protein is CATSARLSSYNEQFF. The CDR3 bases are TGTGCCACCAGCGCCCGATTGAGCTCCTACAATGAGCAGTTCTTC.

DNA for the CDR3: TGTGCCAGCAGTTTAGCGGGACCCTGGGGCGGGGAGCTGTTTTTT. It translates to CASSLAGPWGGELFF. The gene calls are TRBV28 and TRBJ2-2; possibly TRBD2 for D (6 bases). The germline gives CDR1 MDHEN, CDR2 SYDVKM. V was trimmed by 2 bases and J by 7 bases, leaving 14 bases between them. CDR3 length: 15 residues.